This T cell receptor (beta chain) came from a study of T cell responses to AZD1222 COVID-19 vaccine. Per germline, CDR1 ENHRY and CDR2 SYGVKD. This CDR3 comprises 12 residues. V was clipped by 7 bases and J by 5 bases; unmatched bases: 1. Only one count was recorded for this clone. Antigen unknown. General study findings and limits: Spike-specific TCR breadth and depth rose after two AZD1222 doses. Donors were largely white British and mainly female; clonal diversity was possibly underestimated.

Profiled with immunoSEQ multiplex PCR; TCRdb holds only in-frame clones, not every one. The data show around 120,000 clones, with 88% seen just once and approximately 3.4% held by the top ten. This clonotype was obtained from an adult who received the AZD1222 COVID-19 vaccine. The sample here was peripheral blood, taken 28 days after the second AZD1222 dose. The chain links TRBV10-3 to TRBJ2-1, with 8 bases lining up with TRBD2. The CDR3 loop is CAIISGNNEQFF. In DNA form, the CDR3 reads TGTGCCATCATTAGCGGGAACAATGAGCAGTTCTTC.